Listed below are T cell receptor beta chains from one sample, sequenced in a study of T cells in Graves' hyperthyroidism and ophthalmopathy. Each CDR3 protein gets one entry after TCRdb re-called the multiplex PCR reads with MiXCR. The sample lists 410,000 or so distinct CDR3 sequences; roughly 14% were seen once. Sequencing was done on a sample of blood. The receptors here all came from a man aged 18 to 35 with Graves' ophthalmopathy. Each CDR3 is given with its conserved first and last residue. A D gene is named only where the DNA matches it firmly. Size is stated for part of the rows, as once, few or many counts, or as a class when the clone is expanded.

V	J	D	size	DNA	CDR3
TRBV12-3/TRBV12-4	TRBJ1-4	-	few	TGTGCCAGCAGTTTAGCGCTGGGGTATACACTGTTTTTT	CASSLALGYTLFF
TRBV7-2	TRBJ2-7	-	many	TGTGCCAGCAGCTTACGTTTAGGCGCCAGCTATTACGAGCAGTACTTC	CASSLRLGASYYEQYF
TRBV10-2	TRBJ2-5	-	few	TGCGCCAGCAGTGAGTCCCAGGGTAGGGGACCCAATCAAGAGACCCAGTACTTC	CASSESQGRGPNQETQYF
TRBV28	TRBJ2-7	TRBD2	many	TGTGCCAGCAGTAGCGGGGGCCTTACCTACGAGCAGTACTTC	CASSSGGLTYEQYF
TRBV19	TRBJ1-3	-	-	TGTGCCAGTAGTATAGATCCGGGGGCGGGTTACACCATATATTTT	CASSIDPGAGYTIYF
TRBV15	TRBJ1-2	-	many	TGTGCCACCAGCGGGGTCGAGGGGCGCAACTATGGCTACACCTTC	CATSGVEGRNYGYTF
TRBV7-9	TRBJ2-5	TRBD2	-	TGTGCCAGCAGCACCTCCTGGGGCGGGAGGGCCGGCGTGGAGACCCAGTACTTC	CASSTSWGGRAGVETQYF
TRBV7-9	TRBJ1-4	-	many	TGTGCCAGCAGCTTAGGAAGTGAAAAACTGTTTTTT	CASSLGSEKLFF
TRBV2	TRBJ1-6	-	many	TGTGCCAGCAGTGAACTCGGAGGGGAAAATAATTCACCCCTCCACTTT	CASSELGGENNSPLHF
TRBV6-5	TRBJ2-3	-	-	TGTGCCAGCAGTTCCACAGGAGTCTCAGATACGCAGTATTTT	CASSSTGVSDTQYF
TRBV10-2	TRBJ2-7	TRBD2	-	TGCGCCAGCAGGCCCAGGGGGGGCCCTAAAATAGCGGGAGAAGCCGAGCAGTACTTC	CASRPRGGPKIAGEAEQYF
TRBV5-1	TRBJ1-1	-	many	TGCGCCAGCAGCACCCTGACAGGCTGGAACACTGAAGCTTTCTTT	CASSTLTGWNTEAFF
TRBV5-6	TRBJ2-2	TRBD2	-	TGTGCCAGCAGCAGGGGACTAGCGGTCTACACCGGGGAGCTGTTTTTT	CASSRGLAVYTGELFF
TRBV28	TRBJ2-1	TRBD2	-	TGTGCCAGCTCCGTCGGGAGGGCACAGGGTGAGCAGTTCTTC	CASSVGRAQGEQFF
TRBV6-5	TRBJ1-2	-	few	TGTGCCAGCAGTTACCGGCAGGGAGACTATGGCTACACCTTC	CASSYRQGDYGYTF
TRBV6-2/TRBV6-3	TRBJ2-2	-	-	TGTGCCAGCAGTAGGGTAACCGGGGAGCTGTTTTTT	CASSRVTGELFF
TRBV9	TRBJ2-2	-	-	TGTGCCAGCAGCGTAGGGGCGGGAAGGGACACCGGGGAGCTGTTTTTT	CASSVGAGRDTGELFF
TRBV7-2	TRBJ2-5	TRBD2	few	TGTGCCAGCAGAAGGGGACTAGAGCAAGAGACCCAGTACTTC	CASRRGLEQETQYF
TRBV12-3/TRBV12-4	TRBJ2-7	-	many	TGTGCCAGCGCTAGGGCGTCCTACGAGCAGTACTTC	CASARASYEQYF
TRBV20-1	TRBJ2-3	-	-	TGCAGTGCTAGAGGATTTAGCACAGATACGCAGTATTTT	CSARGFSTDTQYF
TRBV27	TRBJ2-3	-	-	TGTGCCAGCAGTTACGGGGTGGGTACGCAGTATTTT	CASSYGVGTQYF
TRBV4-1	TRBJ2-7	TRBD2	many	TGCGCCAGCAGCCAAGGGCTCCTGGGACTAGCGAGTTCCTACGAGCAGTACTTC	CASSQGLLGLASSYEQYF
TRBV30	TRBJ2-1	TRBD2	-	TGTGCCTCACGAGCGGGATGGAATGAGCAGTTCTTC	CASRAGWNEQFF
TRBV6-1	TRBJ1-3	TRBD1	-	TGTGCCAGCAGACGGACAGGCACCTCTGGAAACACCATATATTTT	CASRRTGTSGNTIYF
TRBV29-1	TRBJ1-1	-	many	TGCAGCGTTGAAGATCCCGTGAACACTGAAGCTTTCTTT	CSVEDPVNTEAFF
TRBV6-1	TRBJ2-5	TRBD2	many	TGTGCCAGCAGTCCCTCCCTGGCGGGGGGAGGCACCCAGTACTTC	CASSPSLAGGGTQYF
TRBV11-3	TRBJ1-1	TRBD1	many	TGTGCCAGCAGCTTAGATCAGGGGGGCAGCCGGACCAACACTGAAGCTTTCTTT	CASSLDQGGSRTNTEAFF
TRBV7-8	TRBJ1-5	-	many	TGTGCCAGCAGCTCCAAAATCGCCTCAGGGGAGTATAGCAATCAGCCCCAGCATTTT	CASSSKIASGEYSNQPQHF
TRBV29-1	TRBJ2-3	TRBD1	-	TGCAGCGTTGCCCCCCGACAGACAGGGCTTTTAACTAGCACAGATACGCAGTATTTT	CSVAPRQTGLLTSTDTQYF
TRBV6-1	TRBJ2-5	-	many	TGTGCCAGCACCCGACCGACCTCGGAGACCCAGTACTTC	CASTRPTSETQYF
TRBV5-1	TRBJ2-7	TRBD1	many	TGCGCCAGCAGTTACGGACAGGACTCCTACGAGCAGTACTTC	CASSYGQDSYEQYF
TRBV7-3	TRBJ2-5	-	many	TGTGCCAGCAGCTTACAGTCCGGGGGCGAGACCCAGTACTTC	CASSLQSGGETQYF
TRBV2	TRBJ2-5	TRBD2	-	TGTGCCAGCAGTACTCCTAGCGGGGACATTCAAGAGACCCAGTACTTC	CASSTPSGDIQETQYF
TRBV24-1	TRBJ2-1	TRBD1	-	TGTGCCACCAGTGATTTGGGACAGGGAGGCGCCGGTGAGCAGTTCTTC	CATSDLGQGGAGEQFF
TRBV9	TRBJ1-2	-	few	TGTGCCAGCAGCCCATCGGACCCCTATGGCTACACCTTC	CASSPSDPYGYTF
TRBV6-9	TRBJ2-1	-	-	TGTGCCAGCAGTTACGCCTACCCCGGCCCCTACAATGAGCAGTTCTTC	CASSYAYPGPYNEQFF
TRBV5-5	TRBJ1-1	-	many	TGTGCCAGCAGCTTGGGGCCGCAGGGGAACACTGAAGCTTTCTTT	CASSLGPQGNTEAFF
TRBV15	TRBJ2-3	TRBD1	-	TGTGCCACCAGCAGAGAGACAGGGGGCAGGTATACGCAGTATTTT	CATSRETGGRYTQYF